The rows below give T cell receptor beta chains drawn from one sample of a study of Graves' ophthalmopathy and Graves' hyperthyroidism. TCRdb itself ran the multiplex PCR reads through MiXCR, one entry per CDR3 protein. The sample contains around 1.1 million distinct CDR3 sequences, around a third of which appear only once. The material sequenced was peripheral blood or thyroid tissue (not recorded which). These TCRs come from an adult man with Graves' hyperthyroidism. Each CDR3 is given with its conserved first and last residue. D genes are given only for firm matches. A clone size is listed for some rows: how often the clone was seen (once, few, many), or a class if it is expanded.

v_call: TRBV7-9; j_call: TRBJ1-1; clone_size: .; d_call: TRBD1; cdr3_aa: CASSPRGTGATEAFF; cdr3_nt: TGTGCCAGCAGCCCCCGTGGGACAGGGGCCACTGAAGCTTTCTTT
v_call: TRBV10-2; j_call: TRBJ1-5; clone_size: .; d_call: .; cdr3_aa: CASVGDWVRPQHF; cdr3_nt: TGCGCCAGCGTAGGGGATTGGGTTCGGCCCCAGCATTTT
v_call: TRBV7-2; j_call: TRBJ1-1; clone_size: .; d_call: .; cdr3_aa: CASSLLVPTEAFF; cdr3_nt: TGTGCCAGCAGCTTATTAGTGCCCACTGAAGCTTTCTTT
v_call: TRBV7-2; j_call: TRBJ1-1; clone_size: few; d_call: .; cdr3_aa: CASSKTGRSNTEAFF; cdr3_nt: TGTGCCAGCAGCAAAACAGGACGGTCGAACACTGAAGCTTTCTTT
v_call: TRBV19; j_call: TRBJ1-5; clone_size: many; d_call: TRBD1; cdr3_aa: CASTGTGGSQPQHF; cdr3_nt: TGTGCCAGTACTGGGACAGGGGGCAGTCAGCCCCAGCATTTT
v_call: TRBV6-6; j_call: TRBJ1-1; clone_size: .; d_call: TRBD1; cdr3_aa: CASRRTGKVRTEAFF; cdr3_nt: TGTGCCAGCAGGAGGACAGGGAAAGTGAGGACTGAAGCTTTCTTT
v_call: TRBV20-1; j_call: TRBJ1-2; clone_size: many; d_call: .; cdr3_aa: CSAAGGRVPGYTF; cdr3_nt: TGCAGTGCTGCTGGGGGCAGGGTTCCTGGCTACACCTTC
v_call: TRBV7-3; j_call: TRBJ1-6; clone_size: .; d_call: .; cdr3_aa: CASSRGSSGSPLHF; cdr3_nt: TGTGCCAGCAGCCGAGGCAGTAGTGGGTCACCCCTCCACTTT
v_call: TRBV19; j_call: TRBJ2-3; clone_size: .; d_call: TRBD1; cdr3_aa: CASKDRGGDTQYF; cdr3_nt: TGTGCCAGCAAGGACAGGGGCGGGGATACGCAGTATTTT
v_call: TRBV7-2; j_call: TRBJ2-7; clone_size: .; d_call: .; cdr3_aa: CASSLGRAPTHSYEQYF; cdr3_nt: TGTGCCAGCAGCTTAGGGAGAGCGCCTACGCACTCCTACGAGCAGTACTTC
v_call: TRBV2; j_call: TRBJ1-5; clone_size: many; d_call: .; cdr3_aa: CASRGVGSNQPQHF; cdr3_nt: TGTGCCAGCAGGGGGGTCGGGAGCAATCAGCCCCAGCATTTT
v_call: TRBV20-1; j_call: TRBJ1-6; clone_size: many; d_call: .; cdr3_aa: CSARDQWGQGQSPLHF; cdr3_nt: TGCAGTGCTAGAGATCAATGGGGCCAGGGACAATCACCCCTCCACTTT
v_call: TRBV12-3/TRBV12-4; j_call: TRBJ1-2; clone_size: many; d_call: .; cdr3_aa: CASSPSMGSGYTF; cdr3_nt: TGTGCCAGCAGTCCCAGCATGGGAAGTGGCTACACCTTC
v_call: TRBV20-1; j_call: TRBJ2-7; clone_size: .; d_call: TRBD2; cdr3_aa: CSATGRIYEQYF; cdr3_nt: TGCAGTGCTACCGGGAGGATCTACGAGCAGTACTTC
v_call: TRBV7-8; j_call: TRBJ1-1; clone_size: .; d_call: TRBD1; cdr3_aa: CASSPRDRGRAFF; cdr3_nt: TGTGCCAGCAGCCCGAGAGACAGGGGGAGGGCTTTCTTT
v_call: TRBV9; j_call: TRBJ2-7; clone_size: .; d_call: .; cdr3_aa: CASARSWASYEQYF; cdr3_nt: TGTGCCAGCGCTCGGAGTTGGGCCTCCTACGAGCAGTACTTC
v_call: TRBV7-9; j_call: TRBJ2-7; clone_size: many; d_call: TRBD2; cdr3_aa: CASSPGTSGSSEQYF; cdr3_nt: TGTGCCAGCAGCCCAGGGACTAGCGGGAGTAGCGAGCAGTACTTC
v_call: TRBV25-1; j_call: TRBJ2-6; clone_size: many; d_call: TRBD2; cdr3_aa: CASSEGVSGRGSGANVLTF; cdr3_nt: TGTGCCAGCAGTGAGGGGGTTAGCGGGAGAGGCTCTGGGGCCAACGTCCTGACTTTC
v_call: TRBV6-6; j_call: TRBJ1-1; clone_size: many; d_call: .; cdr3_aa: CATLQQGAFF; cdr3_nt: TGTGCCACCCTCCAGCAGGGCGCTTTCTTT
v_call: TRBV6-4; j_call: TRBJ2-5; clone_size: few; d_call: .; cdr3_aa: CASSYKGEETQYF; cdr3_nt: TGTGCCAGCAGTTATAAGGGGGAAGAGACCCAGTACTTC
v_call: TRBV10-3; j_call: TRBJ2-7; clone_size: many; d_call: .; cdr3_aa: CAISESYKGYEQYF; cdr3_nt: TGTGCCATCAGTGAGTCTTACAAGGGGTACGAGCAGTACTTC
v_call: TRBV10-3; j_call: TRBJ1-1; clone_size: .; d_call: .; cdr3_aa: CAISEFRPRNTEAFF; cdr3_nt: TGTGCCATCAGTGAGTTTAGACCGCGGAACACTGAAGCTTTCTTT
v_call: TRBV7-8; j_call: TRBJ2-7; clone_size: .; d_call: TRBD2; cdr3_aa: CASSPGGGRGPEQYF; cdr3_nt: TGTGCCAGCAGCCCTGGGGGCGGGAGGGGTCCTGAGCAGTACTTC
v_call: TRBV7-2; j_call: TRBJ1-2; clone_size: many; d_call: .; cdr3_aa: CASSLLGDYGYTF; cdr3_nt: TGTGCCAGCAGCTTATTGGGTGACTATGGCTACACCTTC
v_call: TRBV3-1; j_call: TRBJ1-6; clone_size: many; d_call: .; cdr3_aa: CASSQGAGAMFSPLHF; cdr3_nt: TGTGCCAGCAGCCAAGGGGCAGGGGCCATGTTTTCACCCCTCCACTTT
v_call: TRBV2; j_call: TRBJ2-7; clone_size: many; d_call: .; cdr3_aa: CASSELSSTYEQYF; cdr3_nt: TGTGCCAGCAGTGAACTATCATCGACGTACGAGCAGTACTTC
v_call: TRBV12-3/TRBV12-4; j_call: TRBJ1-5; clone_size: few; d_call: .; cdr3_aa: CASSPISDYSNQPQHF; cdr3_nt: TGTGCCAGCAGTCCCATCAGCGATTATAGCAATCAGCCCCAGCATTTT
v_call: TRBV7-9; j_call: TRBJ2-7; clone_size: many; d_call: .; cdr3_aa: CASSTDRRSYEQYF; cdr3_nt: TGTGCCAGCAGCACGGACAGACGCTCCTACGAGCAGTACTTC
v_call: TRBV20-1; j_call: TRBJ1-3; clone_size: many; d_call: .; cdr3_aa: CSASRPSSGNTIYF; cdr3_nt: TGCAGTGCTAGCCGACCAAGCTCTGGAAACACCATATATTTT
v_call: TRBV6-5; j_call: TRBJ1-6; clone_size: few; d_call: .; cdr3_aa: CASSLDWENSPLHF; cdr3_nt: TGTGCCAGCAGTCTCGATTGGGAAAATTCACCCCTCCACTTT
v_call: TRBV6-5; j_call: TRBJ2-7; clone_size: .; d_call: TRBD2; cdr3_aa: CASSRQTSFEQYF; cdr3_nt: TGTGCCAGCAGTCGTCAGACTAGCTTCGAGCAGTACTTC
v_call: TRBV2; j_call: TRBJ1-2; clone_size: many; d_call: .; cdr3_aa: CASTGTREQAYGYTF; cdr3_nt: TGTGCCAGCACCGGAACCAGGGAACAGGCTTATGGCTACACCTTC
v_call: TRBV2; j_call: TRBJ2-7; clone_size: .; d_call: .; cdr3_aa: CASTRTVYGQPYEQYF; cdr3_nt: TGTGCCAGCACCCGAACCGTATATGGACAGCCCTACGAGCAGTACTTC
v_call: TRBV7-9; j_call: TRBJ2-6; clone_size: .; d_call: .; cdr3_aa: CASSWGPTNGANVLTF; cdr3_nt: TGTGCCAGCAGCTGGGGACCGACCAATGGGGCCAACGTCCTGACTTTC
v_call: TRBV19; j_call: TRBJ2-5; clone_size: .; d_call: TRBD1; cdr3_aa: CASSPQGIEQETQYF; cdr3_nt: TGTGCCAGCTCACCACAGGGGATAGAGCAAGAGACCCAGTACTTC
v_call: TRBV9; j_call: TRBJ1-2; clone_size: many; d_call: .; cdr3_aa: CASSVEGQDYGYTF; cdr3_nt: TGTGCCAGCAGCGTAGAAGGGCAGGACTATGGCTACACCTTC
v_call: TRBV9; j_call: TRBJ2-3; clone_size: few; d_call: .; cdr3_aa: CASSPHAQTADTQYF; cdr3_nt: TGTGCCAGCAGCCCTCACGCACAAACGGCAGATACGCAGTATTTT
v_call: TRBV19; j_call: TRBJ2-5; clone_size: many; d_call: .; cdr3_aa: CATRDGRLETQYF; cdr3_nt: TGTGCCACCCGTGACGGGCGGTTGGAGACCCAGTACTTC
v_call: TRBV29-1; j_call: TRBJ2-7; clone_size: many; d_call: TRBD2; cdr3_aa: CSVEGGVGTSGSSYEQYF; cdr3_nt: TGCAGCGTTGAGGGTGGTGTAGGGACTAGCGGGTCCTCCTACGAGCAGTACTTC
v_call: TRBV20-1; j_call: TRBJ1-1; clone_size: .; d_call: TRBD1; cdr3_aa: CSANRGVDTEAFF; cdr3_nt: TGCAGTGCTAACAGGGGTGTGGACACTGAAGCTTTCTTT
v_call: TRBV20-1; j_call: TRBJ2-7; clone_size: many; d_call: .; cdr3_aa: CSARKIADSYEQYF; cdr3_nt: TGCAGTGCTAGGAAAATAGCGGACTCCTACGAGCAGTACTTC
v_call: TRBV7-9; j_call: TRBJ1-2; clone_size: .; d_call: TRBD1; cdr3_aa: CASSLGRDRTRGYTF; cdr3_nt: TGTGCCAGCAGTTTAGGCCGGGACAGGACTAGGGGCTACACCTTC
v_call: TRBV7-9; j_call: TRBJ2-7; clone_size: many; d_call: .; cdr3_aa: CASSLTGTLYEQYF; cdr3_nt: TGTGCCAGCAGCCTGACCGGGACACTATACGAGCAGTACTTC
v_call: TRBV7-9; j_call: TRBJ1-4; clone_size: many; d_call: TRBD1; cdr3_aa: CASSRFGQVATNEKLFF; cdr3_nt: TGTGCCAGCAGCCGATTTGGACAGGTTGCAACTAATGAAAAACTGTTTTTT
v_call: TRBV7-8; j_call: TRBJ2-2; clone_size: many; d_call: TRBD2; cdr3_aa: CASKVAGGRTGELFF; cdr3_nt: TGTGCCAGCAAGGTAGCGGGGGGACGCACCGGGGAGCTGTTTTTT
v_call: TRBV13; j_call: TRBJ1-2; clone_size: many; d_call: TRBD1; cdr3_aa: CASGTGHNYGYTF; cdr3_nt: TGTGCCAGCGGGACAGGGCATAACTATGGCTACACCTTC
v_call: TRBV27; j_call: TRBJ2-7; clone_size: .; d_call: TRBD2; cdr3_aa: CASHSWGAGGYEQYF; cdr3_nt: TGTGCCAGCCACTCATGGGGGGCGGGAGGCTACGAGCAGTACTTC
v_call: TRBV7-8; j_call: TRBJ2-7; clone_size: .; d_call: .; cdr3_aa: CASSDPVGWRARSHEQYF; cdr3_nt: TGTGCCAGCAGCGACCCCGTCGGTTGGCGGGCCCGCTCCCACGAGCAGTACTTC
v_call: TRBV20-1; j_call: TRBJ1-5; clone_size: many; d_call: TRBD1; cdr3_aa: CSASDQGGSNQPQHF; cdr3_nt: TGCAGTGCTAGTGATCAGGGGGGTAGCAATCAGCCCCAGCATTTT
v_call: TRBV13; j_call: TRBJ1-2; clone_size: many; d_call: .; cdr3_aa: CASSLRRGRGYTF; cdr3_nt: TGTGCCAGCAGCTTAAGGAGGGGACGCGGCTACACCTTC
v_call: TRBV6-5; j_call: TRBJ1-6; clone_size: many; d_call: .; cdr3_aa: CASTVTGQRLYSPLHF; cdr3_nt: TGTGCCAGCACTGTTACTGGACAGCGACTTTATTCACCCCTCCACTTT
v_call: TRBV15; j_call: TRBJ2-7; clone_size: .; d_call: .; cdr3_aa: CATSRQPRASYEQYF; cdr3_nt: TGTGCCACCAGCAGGCAACCGCGAGCGTCCTACGAGCAGTACTTC
v_call: TRBV5-1; j_call: TRBJ2-5; clone_size: .; d_call: TRBD1; cdr3_aa: CASGLQGSAQETQYF; cdr3_nt: TGCGCCAGCGGCTTACAGGGGTCGGCTCAAGAGACCCAGTACTTC
v_call: TRBV7-6; j_call: TRBJ1-1; clone_size: .; d_call: TRBD1; cdr3_aa: CASQGRGGTEAFF; cdr3_nt: TGTGCCAGTCAGGGCAGGGGGGGCACTGAAGCTTTCTTT
v_call: TRBV2; j_call: TRBJ1-1; clone_size: .; d_call: .; cdr3_aa: CASSVMGGTEAFF; cdr3_nt: TGTGCCAGCAGTGTGATGGGGGGCACTGAAGCTTTCTTT
v_call: TRBV9; j_call: TRBJ1-5; clone_size: few; d_call: TRBD1; cdr3_aa: CASSARPWTGQNQPQHF; cdr3_nt: TGTGCCAGCAGCGCACGACCTTGGACAGGGCAAAATCAGCCCCAGCATTTT
v_call: TRBV14; j_call: TRBJ1-4; clone_size: .; d_call: .; cdr3_aa: CASSQLVDATNEKLFF; cdr3_nt: TGTGCCAGCAGCCAACTCGTGGATGCAACTAATGAAAAACTGTTTTTT